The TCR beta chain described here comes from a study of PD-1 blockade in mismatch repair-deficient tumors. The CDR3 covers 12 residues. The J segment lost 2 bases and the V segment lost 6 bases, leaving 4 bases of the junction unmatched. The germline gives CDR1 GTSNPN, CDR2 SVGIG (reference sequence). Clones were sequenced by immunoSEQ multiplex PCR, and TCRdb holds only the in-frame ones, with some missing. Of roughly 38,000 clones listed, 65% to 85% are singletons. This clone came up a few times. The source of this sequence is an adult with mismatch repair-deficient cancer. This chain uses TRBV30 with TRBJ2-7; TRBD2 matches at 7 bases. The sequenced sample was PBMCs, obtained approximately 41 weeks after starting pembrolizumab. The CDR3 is CACRGRTYEQYF. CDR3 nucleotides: TGTGCCTGTCGCGGGAGAACCTACGAGCAGTACTTC.